This TCR beta chain appears in the sequencing data of a study of T cell responses to AZD1222 COVID-19 vaccine. Broader study findings: Just a handful of people given AZD1222 tested seropositive at baseline. Across the whole spike, CD4 TCRs peaked at regions 160-218 and 743-854. Donor demographics were predominantly white British with a female majority; clonal diversity may be underestimated.

The V gene lost 7 bases and the J gene lost 0 bases, with 6 bases spanning the gap. CDR3 length equals 14 residues. Germline V CDR1 and CDR2: KGHDR, SFDVKD. Some clones are missing from TCRdb's copy, which holds only in-frame ones; the method was immunoSEQ multiplex PCR. The data show approximately 220,000 clones, under 95% seen once. For this clone: The antigen is undetermined.

The V gene is TRBV24-1, the J gene TRBJ1-6; D uncertain. The sequencing used peripheral blood, collected on day 0 of MenACWY control vaccination. The sequence came from an adult in good health. CDR3 region: CATSAGSYNSPLHF. The CDR3 nucleotides read TGTGCCACCAGCGCCGGCTCCTATAATTCACCCCTCCACTTT.